A selection of T cell receptor beta chains follows, all from one sample in a study of shared clonotypes between healthy human individuals. Clones were read by immunoSEQ multiplex PCR, and TCRdb kept only the in-frame ones, dropping some. Here the sample spans a few million clones, over 85% being singletons. The specimen was naive CD8+ T cells from PBMCs. The receptors originated from a man aged 18-30 years in good health. Some clones in this sample may be carry-over from other donors' samples. The conserved cysteine and the conserved F or W are not part of the CDR3 here. D genes are given only for firm matches.

d_gene,v_gene,CDR3aa
NA,TRBV5-5,ASSPGLSYEQY
TRBD1,TRBV7-3,ASSAPGGSAGELF
TRBD1,TRBV28,ASSPPGGWAYEQY
NA,TRBV4-3,ASSQLEEGYYGYT
NA,TRBV28,ASSPPGPLGNEQF
TRBD1,TRBV27,ASSERQGWASPLH
TRBD2,TRBV4-1,ASSQDKGLGPYNEQF
NA,TRBV19,ASSILVSSYNEQF
NA,TRBV9,ASSVAGGGEQF
TRBD2,TRBV7-9,ASSQGLGSGTQY
NA,TRBV7-9,ASSPPLRVSTYEQY
NA,TRBV12-5,ASGLNQGDTQY
NA,TRBV27,ASSPAVGLTSDEQF
NA,TRBV11-2,ASNPLRGTDYGYT
NA,TRBV5-1,ASAGSQETQY
NA,TRBV27,ASSPRPPGEGRATDTQY
NA,TRBV5-6,ASNGGPQLNTEAF
NA,TRBV27,ASRIEGNEQF
NA,TRBV2,ASSETPRAEQY
NA,TRBV10-3,AISENRFIEAF
NA,TRBV4-2,ASSPKSGPSLQVKQY
NA,TRBV14,ASSQGYGAPSYEQY
NA,TRBV5-6,ASSLGESAFPAF
NA,TRBV6-1,ASSGKEGRSRVTEAF
NA,TRBV7-2,ASSLVGPYDTQY